This T cell receptor beta chain stems from a study of PD-1 blockade in mismatch repair-deficient tumors (dated by TCRdb to the late 2010s). As for the study more broadly: Between September 2013 and September 2016, the trial enrolled over 80 consecutive patients with approximately eleven mismatch repair-deficient cancer types, every one of whom had been previously treated and was progressing. Deep sequencing of TCR CDR3 regions was used to track tumor-associated T cell clones in peripheral blood of patients responding to PD-1 blockade.

As encoded in the germline V gene, CDR1 is SGHRS while CDR2 is YFSETQ. Cut back by 4 bases and 4 bases, the V and J ends lie 11 bases apart. The CDR3 spans 13 residues, from the cysteine through the phenylalanine. Kept here is only the CDR3 DNA, which spans 39 bases and is read in frame from base 1. Broader findings and caveats from the paper: Clones residing in the tumor, which were often undetectable in blood before treatment, expanded quickly after pembrolizumab and then contracted, generally before radiologic responses.

Mismatch repair deficiency was established in every enrolled patient by polymerase chain reaction or immunohistochemistry. Three patients who responded to pembrolizumab therapy underwent TCR sequencing. In the phase II trial, pembrolizumab PD-1 blockade was tested prospectively in advanced mismatch repair-deficient cancers, no matter which tissue of origin the cancers came from. Peripheral blood T cell samples were gathered serially, both before PD-1 blockade started and at multiple time points afterward. Blood sampling time points were reported as weeks after the first dose of pembrolizumab. As to this clone: Its antigen has not been determined. Per-base quality was not reported, and no clone a single base away is much larger than it.

Library preparation employed the immunoSEQ multiplex PCR assay. Imported from immuneACCESS, the table was reduced by TCRdb to in-frame sequences with V and J called. These copies leave out some clones; in studies compared against another copy, an unresolved V gene accounts for under half, and the cause of the remainder is not known. Within this sample are tens of thousands of clones, with over 70% of them counted one time only. About 8% of the sample goes to the ten largest clones. The starting material was peripheral blood, obtained about 20 weeks after starting pembrolizumab. The chain is encoded by TRBV5-1 joined to TRBJ2-5; the D region possibly corresponds to TRBD1 (6 bases align). The receptor was isolated from an adult with mismatch repair-deficient cancer. The CDR3 is CASSPRRGETQYF. The nucleotide sequence reads TGCGCCAGCAGCCCGCGCAGGGGAGAGACCCAGTACTTC.